These T cell receptor beta chains were read from a single sample in a study of cytomegalovirus exposure and HLA in healthy donors. TCRdb keeps only in-frame clones here, not all; method: immunoSEQ multiplex PCR. The sample lists some 190,000 clones, roughly 78% occurring once. Specimen: PBMCs. These receptors were obtained from a woman under 40 in good health and CMV-seronegative. CDR3s include the opening cysteine and the closing phenylalanine or tryptophan. Each record gives: V gene, J gene, D gene, clone size, CDR3 protein, CDR3 DNA. The D gene is left open where the match is weak. Rows may omit the clone size; those that give it use once, few, many or a size class.

>TRBV5-1|TRBJ2-2|TRBD1|few
CASSFTGGDGGELFF
TGCGCCAGCAGCTTTACAGGGGGCGATGGCGGGGAGCTGTTTTTT
>TRBV7-2|TRBJ2-4|NA|NA
CASSPLSRRENIQYF
TGTGCCAGCAGCCCCCTGTCCCGGAGGGAAAACATTCAGTACTTC
>TRBV5-1|TRBJ2-3|TRBD1|NA
CASSWTGTSTDTQYF
TGCGCCAGCAGCTGGACAGGGACTAGCACAGATACGCAGTATTTT
>TRBV19|TRBJ2-3|TRBD2|NA
CASSIAAGDTDTQYF
TGTGCCAGTAGTATAGCTGCGGGGGACACAGATACGCAGTATTTT
>TRBV27|TRBJ1-1|NA|NA
CASSHSEYGNTEAFF
TGTGCCAGCAGTCACTCGGAGTACGGGAACACTGAAGCTTTCTTT
>TRBV7-9|TRBJ2-1|NA|few
CASSPGGGWEQFF
TGTGCCAGCAGCCCCGGAGGAGGGTGGGAGCAGTTCTTC
>TRBV6-1|TRBJ2-5|NA|NA
CASNGTPQETQYF
TGTGCCAGCAATGGGACTCCTCAAGAGACCCAGTACTTC
>TRBV10-1|TRBJ2-1|TRBD2|NA
CASSEHRGGGYNEQFF
TGCGCCAGCAGTGAGCATCGCGGGGGGGGTTACAATGAGCAGTTCTTC
>TRBV7-9|TRBJ2-1|NA|once
CASSSGVSNEQFF
TGTGCCAGCAGCTCGGGTGTTTCCAATGAGCAGTTCTTC
>TRBV9|TRBJ1-1|NA|NA
CASRGQGPRTEAFF
TGTGCCAGCAGAGGCCAGGGGCCCCGCACTGAAGCTTTCTTT
>TRBV9|TRBJ2-2|TRBD2|NA
CASSPPGLAVPGELFF
TGTGCCAGCAGCCCCCCGGGACTAGCGGTCCCCGGGGAGCTGTTTTTT
>TRBV19|TRBJ2-3|TRBD2|NA
CASSNPRGLVITDTQYF
TGTGCCAGTAGTAACCCGCGGGGACTAGTAATCACAGATACGCAGTATTTT
>TRBV30|TRBJ2-1|TRBD1|NA
CAWSETAGTERYNEQFF
TGTGCCTGGAGTGAAACCGCCGGGACAGAGAGATACAATGAGCAGTTCTTC
>TRBV25-1|TRBJ1-2|NA|NA
CASAFPGDLGGYTF
TGTGCCAGCGCCTTCCCAGGGGATTTAGGTGGCTACACCTTC
>TRBV27|TRBJ2-3|TRBD2|NA
CASRLAGGVDTQYF
TGTGCCAGCAGATTAGCGGGGGGAGTAGATACGCAGTATTTT
>TRBV19|TRBJ2-2|TRBD2|NA
CASSPGLAGGGGTGELFF
TGTGCCAGTTCACCGGGACTAGCGGGGGGCGGGGGCACCGGGGAGCTGTTTTTT
>TRBV2|TRBJ2-7|NA|NA
CASSEGTLFSYEQYF
TGTGCCAGCAGTGAGGGGACACTGTTCTCCTACGAGCAGTACTTC
>TRBV7-6|TRBJ1-2|TRBD1|NA
CASSPGTGELDYGYTF
TGTGCCAGCAGCCCCGGGACAGGGGAGCTAGACTATGGCTACACCTTC
>TRBV7-8|TRBJ2-2|NA|few
CASSLVDRYTGELFF
TGTGCCAGCAGCTTAGTAGACAGATACACCGGGGAGCTGTTTTTT
>TRBV5-1|TRBJ1-2|NA|NA
CASRADRANYGYTF
TGCGCCAGCAGGGCCGACAGAGCTAACTATGGCTACACCTTC
>TRBV2|TRBJ2-7|NA|NA
CASSYSSDEYF
TGTGCCAGCAGCTACAGCTCTGATGAGTACTTC
>TRBV7-3|TRBJ2-7|NA|NA
CASSRGTPGDEQYF
TGTGCCAGCAGCCGCGGGACTCCCGGTGACGAGCAGTACTTC
>TRBV4-1|TRBJ2-2|NA|NA
CASSQEVGRTGELFF
TGCGCCAGCAGCCAAGAAGTGGGGCGCACCGGGGAGCTGTTTTTT
>TRBV29-1|TRBJ1-6|TRBD1|NA
CSVRTGGNSPLHF
TGCAGCGTTCGGACAGGGGGTAATTCACCCCTCCACTTT
>TRBV6-4|TRBJ2-3|NA|NA
CASSDASAVSTDTQYF
TGTGCCAGCAGTGACGCTAGTGCGGTTAGCACAGATACGCAGTATTTT
>TRBV18|TRBJ1-5|NA|NA
CASSPSGGSQPQHF
TGTGCCAGCTCACCATCAGGTGGGAGTCAGCCCCAGCATTTT
>TRBV19|TRBJ2-2|TRBD2|NA
CASSIVGRGKNTGELFF
TGTGCCAGTAGTATAGTAGGGCGGGGGAAGAACACCGGGGAGCTGTTTTTT
>TRBV7-2|TRBJ1-5|TRBD1|few
CASSLGQGNQPQHF
TGTGCCAGCAGCTTAGGACAGGGTAATCAGCCCCAGCATTTT
>TRBV6-1|TRBJ2-5|NA|NA
CAEGGGETQYF
TGTGCAGAGGGGGGAGGGGAGACCCAGTACTTC
>TRBV6-6|TRBJ1-2|TRBD1|NA
CASSYGTEYGYTF
TGTGCCAGCAGTTATGGGACAGAATATGGCTACACCTTC
>TRBV6-5|TRBJ2-7|NA|NA
CASSSQTGSSYEQYF
TGTGCCAGCAGTTCCCAGACAGGATCGTCCTACGAGCAGTACTTC
>TRBV7-6|TRBJ1-1|NA|NA
CASSLGQNTEAFF
TGTGCCAGCAGCCTTGGACAAAACACTGAAGCTTTCTTT
>TRBV6-1|TRBJ2-1|NA|few
CASSDSYNEQFF
TGTGCCAGCAGTGACAGCTACAATGAGCAGTTCTTC
>TRBV7-6|TRBJ2-2|NA|NA
CASRPQVANTGELFF
TGTGCCAGCAGGCCACAGGTGGCGAACACCGGGGAGCTGTTTTTT
>TRBV7-2|TRBJ1-5|TRBD1|once
CASSWTTGGSQPQHF
TGTGCCAGCAGTTGGACGACAGGGGGAAGTCAGCCCCAGCATTTT
>TRBV7-2|TRBJ2-3|TRBD1|NA
CASSLAAGQANTDTQYF
TGTGCCAGCAGCTTAGCTGCGGGACAGGCGAACACAGATACGCAGTATTTT
>TRBV6-5|TRBJ1-6|NA|NA
CASSKQSYNSPLHF
TGTGCCAGCAGCAAACAAAGCTATAATTCACCCCTCCACTTT
>TRBV5-1|TRBJ2-5|NA|NA
CASSLGSQGRETQYF
TGCGCCAGCAGCTTGGGGAGTCAAGGGAGAGAGACCCAGTACTTC
>TRBV7-2|TRBJ2-1|NA|NA
CASSLAWASAYNEQFF
TGTGCCAGCAGCTTAGCCTGGGCTAGCGCCTACAATGAGCAGTTCTTC
>TRBV4-1|TRBJ1-2|NA|NA
CASSQVVSNYGYTF
TGCGCCAGCAGCCAAGTTGTCAGTAACTATGGCTACACCTTC
>TRBV7-2|TRBJ1-5|TRBD1|few
CASSLAGTGGYQPQHF
TGTGCCAGCAGCTTAGCGGGGACAGGGGGCTACCAGCCCCAGCATTTT
>TRBV6-5|TRBJ1-1|NA|NA
CASSHGTSNTEAFF
TGTGCCAGCAGCCACGGGACATCGAACACTGAAGCTTTCTTT